One and the same sample provided the 25 T cell receptor beta chains below, sequenced in a study of T cells in Graves' hyperthyroidism and ophthalmopathy. TCR beta CDR3 sequences were amplified from RNA transcripts. The study used the HTBI primer set for a first-round RT-PCR of the TCR CDR3. Using its own MiXCR run on the multiplex PCR reads, TCRdb lists one record per CDR3 protein. The sample records 450,000 to 600,000 distinct CDR3 sequences, less than 20% being singletons. The sequenced sample was blood. The receptor source for this set is a man between 35 and 55 years old with Graves' ophthalmopathy.

This chain uses TRBV4-1 with TRBJ1-2, with D maybe TRBD1 (5 bases). The length of the CDR3 is 15 residues. The ends were cut back, 0 bases at V and 6 bases at J, with 14 bases in the middle. Germline-derived CDR1 and CDR2 are MGHRA and YSYEKL. CDR3 nucleotides: TGCGCCAGCAGCCAAGAGTTTGGGGCTTTGGATGGCTACACCTTC. Translating gives CASSQEFGALDGYTF.

This clonotype has at least ten counts. For the CDR3, the DNA is TGTGCCAGCAGCGGGACCGGGACAGGCCCTTCACCCAGGGGTGAGCAGTTCTTC. It codes for CASSGTGTGPSPRGEQFF. The chain joins TRBV5-8 to TRBJ2-1; 8 nucleotides agree with TRBD1. CDR3 length: 18 amino acids. The V segment lost 4 bases and the J segment 9 bases; nucleotides outside the gene matches: 21. Germline assignment: CDR1 SGHTS and CDR2 YDEGEE.

This clonotype was counted between two and nine times. V gene TRBV19 combines with J gene TRBJ2-5, with D possibly called TRBD1 or TRBD2 (5 bases each). The CDR3 length is 14 residues. Germline CDR1 LNHDA, CDR2 SQIVND (reference sequence). The V and J ends lost 2 bases and 5 bases respectively, with 12 bases between them. CDR3 in DNA: TGTGCCAGTAGTATAAGAGGGGTAGGGGAGACCCAGTACTTC. Encoded protein: CASSIRGVGETQYF.

Ten or more counts support this clonotype. This chain links TRBV9 with TRBJ1-1; D not certain. The CDR3 extends over 13 amino acids. CDR1 SGDLS and CDR2 YYNGEE come from the germline V gene. V lost 6 bases and J 5 bases, leaving 14 bases between the germline ends. The DNA of the CDR3 is TGTGCCAGCAACATAGAGGGTTCGACTGAAGCTTTCTTT. This codes for CASNIEGSTEAFF.

DNA for the CDR3: TGTGCCAGTAACCAGAACTCTGGAAACACCATATATTTT. It codes for CASNQNSGNTIYF. The rearrangement joins TRBV19 to TRBJ1-3; D call uncertain. CDR1 and CDR2 from the germline V gene are LNHDA and SQIVND (reference sequence). This CDR3 region has 13 residues. The V and J ends lost 7 bases and 0 bases respectively, with 7 bases between them.

There are a few counts of this clonotype. V and J are TRBV6-5 and TRBJ1-1, with D possibly TRBD1 on 6 matching bases. Deletions cut 2 bases from V and 1 base from J, with 8 bases between. Per the germline V gene, CDR1 is MNHEY and CDR2 is SVGAGI. The CDR3 runs 14 residues. Written as DNA, the CDR3 is TGTGCCAGCAGTTACGACAGGACGAACACTGAAGCTTTCTTT. Translating it yields CASSYDRTNTEAFF.

Ten or more counts support this clonotype. This rearrangement joins TRBV5-6 to TRBJ2-3; a weak D match, TRBD2 (5 bases). The V end lost 1 base, the J end lost 3 bases, and 12 bases lay between the germline ends. Per the germline V gene, CDR1 is SGHDT and CDR2 is YYEEEE. CDR3 length equals 15 residues. The DNA of the CDR3 is TGTGCCAGCAGCTTGCGTGCCGGGGTAACAGATACGCAGTATTTT. Translating it yields CASSLRAGVTDTQYF.

Many counts were recorded for this clonotype. The chain employs TRBV27 and TRBJ1-5, with D maybe TRBD1 (5 bases). There are 14 residues in the CDR3. The V end lost 0 bases, the J end lost 6 bases, and 9 bases lay between the germline ends. CDR1 is MNHEY, CDR2 SMNVEV, per germline (reference sequence). DNA for the CDR3: TGTGCCAGCAGTTTATCCGATGGGGGTCAGCCCCAGCATTTT. Protein: CASSLSDGGQPQHF.

This clonotype has ten or more counts. The rearrangement links TRBV3-1 to TRBJ2-7, with no clear D. V dropped 4 bases and J dropped 2 bases, with 9 bases sitting between them. Germline V gene lookup returns CDR1 LGHDT and CDR2 YNNKEL (reference sequence). The CDR3 length is 13 residues. CDR3 amino acids: CASSPNTAYEQYF. The DNA for the CDR3 is TGTGCCAGCAGCCCGAACACCGCCTACGAGCAGTACTTC.

This clonotype was seen ten or more times. The chain uses TRBV30 and TRBJ2-7, with 7 bases that match TRBD1. This CDR3 contains 13 residues. The J segment lost 3 bases and the V segment lost 6 bases, leaving 8 bases of the junction unmatched. CDR1 GTSNPN and CDR2 SVGIG come from the germline V gene (reference sequence). CDR3 region: CACEGDRVYEQYF. The CDR3 DNA reads as TGTGCCTGCGAGGGGGACAGAGTCTACGAGCAGTACTTC.

This clonotype was observed a handful of times. This chain connects TRBV6-2 or TRBV6-3 to TRBJ2-3; 7 nucleotides match TRBD2. This CDR3 has 18 amino acids. Germline-derived CDR1 and CDR2 are MNHEY and SVGEGT. J gave up 2 bases and V 0 bases, and 11 bases lay outside the gene matches. As DNA, the CDR3 is TGTGCCAGCAGTTACTCTGCGGGAGTCATATTCCACACAGATACGCAGTATTTT. Encoded protein: CASSYSAGVIFHTDTQYF.

The chain links TRBV6-1 to TRBJ1-2, with D perhaps matching TRBD1 (6 bases). The V gene's germline CDR1 is MNHNS and CDR2 SASEGT. With 0 bases removed from V and 6 bases from J, the gap between germline ends came to 14 bases. This CDR3 contains 15 residues. CDR3 nucleotide sequence: TGTGCCAGCAGTGAAGCCTGGCAGGGGATTCATGGCTACACCTTC. This encodes CASSEAWQGIHGYTF.

The sample holds a few counts of this clonotype. This sequence joins TRBV7-2 and TRBJ2-2; D is undetermined. Deletions cut 5 bases from V and 7 bases from J, with 8 bases between. The CDR3 extends over 12 amino acids. The germline V gene has CDR1 SGHTA and CDR2 FQGNSA. CDR3 sequence: CASSIYGGELFF. In DNA, the CDR3 is TGTGCCAGCAGCATTTATGGCGGGGAGCTGTTTTTT.

This clonotype was detected ten times or more. This sequence joins TRBV28 and TRBJ2-3; D unclear. V gave up 4 bases and J gave up 6 bases, with 17 bases separating them. This CDR3 is built from 15 residues. Per germline, CDR1 MDHEN and CDR2 SYDVKM. This CDR3 is CASSSPHKLGDTQYF. The DNA of the CDR3 is TGTGCCAGCAGTTCGCCCCACAAACTGGGGGATACGCAGTATTTT.

This clonotype has at least ten counts. The chain is built from TRBV11-2 and TRBJ2-2; tentatively, D is TRBD1 or TRBD2 (6 bases each). This CDR3 is built from 15 residues. Germline assignment: CDR1 SGHAT and CDR2 FQNNGV. The V end was cut by 1 base, the J end by 5 bases, with 11 bases between. The DNA of the CDR3 is TGTGCCAGCAGCTTAGGTCAGGGGAGGACCGGGGAGCTGTTTTTT. Its translation: CASSLGQGRTGELFF.

The chain carries TRBV20-1 and TRBJ2-6; no clear D. Deletions cut 1 base from V and 4 bases from J, with 8 bases between. This CDR3 spans 14 amino acids. Germline V gene lookup returns CDR1 DFQATT and CDR2 SNEGSKA (reference sequence). The CDR3 coding sequence is TGCAGTGCTAGAGGGGAAGCCGGGGCCAACGTCCTGACTTTC. Protein sequence: CSARGEAGANVLTF.

This clonotype occurred many times. V and J are TRBV16 and TRBJ2-5; unclear D gene. The CDR3 runs 13 residues. Germline loops: CDR1 KGHSY, CDR2 FQNENV. The V and J ends lost 3 bases and 4 bases respectively, with 9 bases between them. The CDR3 loop reads CASSHRAGETQYF. As DNA, the CDR3 is TGTGCCAGCAGCCACCGGGCTGGAGAGACCCAGTACTTC.

This clonotype was detected ten times or more. The chain links TRBV11-2 to TRBJ2-5; D not resolved. Between the trimmed V and J ends, which lost 5 bases and 4 bases, there was a span of 8 bases. The CDR3 has 12 amino acids. Germline CDR1 reads SGHAT; CDR2 reads FQNNGV. CDR3 sequence reads: CASSPHTETQYF. CDR3 nucleotide sequence: TGTGCCAGCAGCCCCCATACAGAGACCCAGTACTTC. The variable domain in full, with the rest retrieved from reference TRBV11-2 and TRBJ2-5, is EAGVAQSPRYKIIEKRQSVAFWCNPISGHATLYWYQQILGQGPKLLIQFQNNGVVDDSQLPKDRFSAERLKGVDSTLKIQPAKLEDSAVYLCASSPHTETQYFGPGTRLLVL.

This clonotype was recorded at least ten times. The V and J genes are TRBV7-9 and TRBJ2-3; 12 bases agree with TRBD2. With V trimmed by 5 bases and J by 4 bases, 7 bases remained unmatched. Germline lookup yields CDR1 SEHNR and CDR2 FQNEAQ (reference sequence). The CDR3 is made up of 16 amino acids. CDR3: CASSPKGLAGADTQYF. DNA of the CDR3: TGTGCCAGCAGCCCTAAGGGACTAGCGGGCGCAGATACGCAGTATTTT.

This clonotype was seen once. This chain links TRBV11-2 with TRBJ2-1, with TRBD2 matching over 11 bases. V gave up 8 bases and J gave up 8 bases; unmatched junction bases: 11. CDR3 size: 15 residues. Germline values: CDR1 SGHAT, CDR2 FQNNGV. CDR3 amino acids: CASAGTSGRGHEQFF. The CDR3 nucleotides read TGTGCCAGCGCGGGAACTAGCGGGAGAGGGCATGAGCAGTTCTTC. The complete variable domain, with remaining parts taken from reference TRBV11-2 and TRBJ2-1, reads EAGVAQSPRYKIIEKRQSVAFWCNPISGHATLYWYQQILGQGPKLLIQFQNNGVVDDSQLPKDRFSAERLKGVDSTLKIQPAKLEDSAVYLCASAGTSGRGHEQFFGPGTRLTVL.

This clonotype was detected ten times or more. The rearrangement links TRBV6-1 to TRBJ2-7; the D gene is possibly TRBD2 (7 bases). This CDR3 is built from 13 residues. The V end lost 5 bases, the J end lost 5 bases, and 13 bases lay between the germline ends. Germline V gene data show CDR1 as MNHNS and CDR2 as SASEGT. The CDR3 sequence: CASSPRGLHEQYF. The CDR3 DNA follows: TGTGCCAGCAGTCCGCGGGGGCTCCACGAGCAGTACTTC.

This clonotype was found a few times. The chain is built from TRBV24-1 and TRBJ2-1; TRBD1 agrees at 10 bases. The V gene end was trimmed by 10 bases and the J gene end by 6 bases; junction bases not matched to a gene: 5. CDR3 length: 13 amino acids. CDR1 is KGHDR, CDR2 SFDVKD, per germline. CDR3 region: CATSGTGANEQFF. In DNA form, the CDR3 reads TGTGCCACGTCCGGGACAGGGGCCAATGAGCAGTTCTTC.

There are many counts of this clonotype. V and J are TRBV11-2 and TRBJ1-2; unclear D gene. V lost 0 bases, J lost 7 bases, and 12 bases lay in between. This CDR3 contains 14 residues. Germline V gives CDR1 SGHAT, CDR2 FQNNGV. CDR3 protein: CASSLEFLRTGYTF. Here the CDR3 DNA reads TGTGCCAGCAGCTTAGAATTCCTCAGGACTGGCTACACCTTC.

The V gene is TRBV6-2 or TRBV6-3, the J gene TRBJ1-3, with no clear D. Between the trimmed V and J ends, which lost 6 bases and 2 bases, there was a span of 11 bases. The CDR3 loop spans 14 amino acids. Germline lookup yields CDR1 MNHEY and CDR2 SVGEGT. The DNA of the CDR3 is TGTGCCAGCAGGACATTTGAACCTGGAAACACCATATATTTT. It encodes CASRTFEPGNTIYF.

This chain uses TRBV20-1 with TRBJ2-2; D gene unclear. Germline CDR1 DFQATT, CDR2 SNEGSKA (reference sequence). The V end lost 2 bases, the J end lost 3 bases, and 4 bases lay between the germline ends. The CDR3 sequence is 12 residues long. CDR3 loop: CSARHDTGELFF. CDR3 sequence (DNA): TGCAGTGCTAGACACGACACCGGGGAGCTGTTTTTT.